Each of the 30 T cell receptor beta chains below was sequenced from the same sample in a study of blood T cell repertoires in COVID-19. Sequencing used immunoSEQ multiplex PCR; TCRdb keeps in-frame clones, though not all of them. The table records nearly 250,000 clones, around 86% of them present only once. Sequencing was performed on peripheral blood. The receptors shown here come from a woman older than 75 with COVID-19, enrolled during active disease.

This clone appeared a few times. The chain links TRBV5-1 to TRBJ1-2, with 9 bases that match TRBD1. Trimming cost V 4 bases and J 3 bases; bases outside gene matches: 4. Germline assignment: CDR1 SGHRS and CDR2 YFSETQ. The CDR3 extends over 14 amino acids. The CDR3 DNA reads TGCGCCAGCAGCAGGGGGGACAGGGACTATGGCTACACCTTC. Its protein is CASSRGDRDYGYTF.

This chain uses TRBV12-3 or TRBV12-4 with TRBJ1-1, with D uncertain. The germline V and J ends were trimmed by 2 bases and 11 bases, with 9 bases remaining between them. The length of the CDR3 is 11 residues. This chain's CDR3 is CASSLKEDAFF. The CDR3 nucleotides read TGTGCCAGCAGTTTAAAGGAGGATGCTTTCTTT.

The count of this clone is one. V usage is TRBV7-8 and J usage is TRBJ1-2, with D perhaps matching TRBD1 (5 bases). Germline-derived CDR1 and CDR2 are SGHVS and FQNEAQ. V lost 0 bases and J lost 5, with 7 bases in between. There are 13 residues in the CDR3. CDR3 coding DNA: TGTGCCAGCAGCTTAGCGCGACAGTATGGCTACACCTTC. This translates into CASSLARQYGYTF. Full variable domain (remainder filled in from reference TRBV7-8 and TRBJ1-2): GAGVSQSPRYKVAKRGQDVALRCDPISGHVSLFWYQQALGQGPEFLTYFQNEAQLDKSGLPSDRFFAERPEGSVSTLKIQRTQQEDSAVYLCASSLARQYGYTFGSGTRLTVV.

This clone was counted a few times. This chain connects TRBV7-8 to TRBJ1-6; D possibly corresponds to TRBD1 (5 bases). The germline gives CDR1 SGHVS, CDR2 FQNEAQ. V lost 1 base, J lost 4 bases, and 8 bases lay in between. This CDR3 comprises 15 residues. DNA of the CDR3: TGTGCCAGCAGCTTAGAGCAGGGTTATAATTCACCCCTCCACTTT. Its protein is CASSLEQGYNSPLHF.

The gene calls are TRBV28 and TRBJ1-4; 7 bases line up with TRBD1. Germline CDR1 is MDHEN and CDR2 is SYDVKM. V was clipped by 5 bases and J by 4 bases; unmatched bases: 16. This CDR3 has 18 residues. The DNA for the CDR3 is TGTGCCAGCAGTCCCCTGGGGATCACAGGGGCCATTAATGAAAAACTGTTTTTT. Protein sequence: CASSPLGITGAINEKLFF. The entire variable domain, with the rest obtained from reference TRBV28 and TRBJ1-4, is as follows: DVKVTQSSRYLVKRTGEKVFLECVQDMDHENMFWYRQDPGLGLRLIYFSYDVKMKEKGDIPEGYSVSREKKERFSLILESASTNQTSMYLCASSPLGITGAINEKLFFGSGTQLSVL.

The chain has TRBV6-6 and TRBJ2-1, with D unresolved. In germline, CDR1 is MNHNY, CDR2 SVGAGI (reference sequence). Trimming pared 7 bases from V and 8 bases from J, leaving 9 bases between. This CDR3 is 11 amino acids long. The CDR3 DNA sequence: TGTGCCAGCACAGCGTTTGATGAGCAGTTCTTC. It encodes CASTAFDEQFF.

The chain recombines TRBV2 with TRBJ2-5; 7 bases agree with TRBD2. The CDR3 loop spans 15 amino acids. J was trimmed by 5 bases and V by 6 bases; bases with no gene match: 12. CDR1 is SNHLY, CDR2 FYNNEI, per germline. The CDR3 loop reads CASRRVVGGGETQYF. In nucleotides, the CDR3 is TGTGCCAGCAGGAGGGTCGTGGGGGGAGGGGAGACCCAGTACTTC.

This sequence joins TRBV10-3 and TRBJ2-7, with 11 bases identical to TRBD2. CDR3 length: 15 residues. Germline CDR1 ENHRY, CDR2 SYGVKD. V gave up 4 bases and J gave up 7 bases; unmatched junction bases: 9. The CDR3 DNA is TGTGCCATCAGTGGGGGGGGACTAGCGGAGGGAGAGCAGTACTTC. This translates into CAISGGGLAEGEQYF.

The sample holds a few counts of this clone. CDR3 sequence (DNA): TGTGCCAGCAGGGACACCGATAACTATGGCTACACCTTC. Amino acids: CASRDTDNYGYTF. This chain connects TRBV28 to TRBJ1-2; D is perhaps TRBD1 (5 bases). V lost 6 bases and J lost 1, with 9 bases in between. CDR1 is MDHEN and CDR2 is SYDVKM in the germline V gene. The CDR3 spans 13 residues.

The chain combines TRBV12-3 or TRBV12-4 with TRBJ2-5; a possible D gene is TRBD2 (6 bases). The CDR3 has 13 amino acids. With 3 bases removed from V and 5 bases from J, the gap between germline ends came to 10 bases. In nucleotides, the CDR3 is TGTGCCAGCAGTTTCGGGGGTGGGGAGACCCAGTACTTC. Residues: CASSFGGGETQYF.

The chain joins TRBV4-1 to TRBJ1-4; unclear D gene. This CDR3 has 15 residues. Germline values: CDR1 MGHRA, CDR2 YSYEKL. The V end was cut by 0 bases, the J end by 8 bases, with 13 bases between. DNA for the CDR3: TGCGCCAGCAGCCAAGAAGGGAGGGAGTGGGAAAAACTGTTTTTT. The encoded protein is CASSQEGREWEKLFF.

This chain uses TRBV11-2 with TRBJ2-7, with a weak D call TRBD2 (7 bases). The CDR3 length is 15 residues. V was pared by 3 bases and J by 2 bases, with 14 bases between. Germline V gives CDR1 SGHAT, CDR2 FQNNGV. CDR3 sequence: CASSLTPGGTYEQYV. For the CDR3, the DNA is TGTGCCAGCAGCTTGACCCCGGGGGGCACCTACGAGCAGTACGTC.

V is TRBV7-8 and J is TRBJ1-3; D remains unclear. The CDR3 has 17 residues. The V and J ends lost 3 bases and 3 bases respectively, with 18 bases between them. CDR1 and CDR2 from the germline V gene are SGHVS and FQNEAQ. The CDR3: CASSFMIRFEIGNTIYF. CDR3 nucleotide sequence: TGTGCCAGCAGCTTCATGATCCGGTTTGAGATTGGAAACACCATATATTTT.

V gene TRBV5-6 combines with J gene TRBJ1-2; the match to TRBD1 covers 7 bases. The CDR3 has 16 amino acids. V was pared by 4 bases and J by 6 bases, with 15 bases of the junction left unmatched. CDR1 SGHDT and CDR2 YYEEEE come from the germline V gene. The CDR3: CASSGQGTRGGDGYTF. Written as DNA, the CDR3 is TGTGCCAGCAGCGGCCAAGGTACGAGAGGGGGCGATGGCTACACCTTC.

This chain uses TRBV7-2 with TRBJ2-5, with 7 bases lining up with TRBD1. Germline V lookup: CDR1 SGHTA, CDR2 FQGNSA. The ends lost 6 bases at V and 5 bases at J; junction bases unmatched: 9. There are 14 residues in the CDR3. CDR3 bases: TGTGCCAGCAGGACAGGGCCTTGGGGGGAGACCCAGTACTTC. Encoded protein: CASRTGPWGETQYF.

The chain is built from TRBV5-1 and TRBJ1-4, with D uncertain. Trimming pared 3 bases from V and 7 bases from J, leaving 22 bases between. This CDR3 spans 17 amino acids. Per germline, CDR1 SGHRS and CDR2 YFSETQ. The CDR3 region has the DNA TGCGCCAGCAGCTCGGGGAGACCGGAAGGGATGGTTGAAAAACTGTTTTTT. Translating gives CASSSGRPEGMVEKLFF.

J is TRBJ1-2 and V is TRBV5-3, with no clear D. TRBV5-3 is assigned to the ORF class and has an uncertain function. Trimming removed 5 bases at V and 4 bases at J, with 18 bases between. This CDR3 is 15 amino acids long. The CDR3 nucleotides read TGTGCCAGAAGTCTAAAGGCTAGAGGGATCTATGGCTACACCTTC. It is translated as CARSLKARGIYGYTF.

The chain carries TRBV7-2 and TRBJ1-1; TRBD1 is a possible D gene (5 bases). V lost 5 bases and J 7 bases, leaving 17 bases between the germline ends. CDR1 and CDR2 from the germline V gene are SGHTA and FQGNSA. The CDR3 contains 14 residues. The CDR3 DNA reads TGTGCCAGCAGCCCGACAGTTCAATTATTTGAAGCTTTCTTT. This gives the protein CASSPTVQLFEAFF.

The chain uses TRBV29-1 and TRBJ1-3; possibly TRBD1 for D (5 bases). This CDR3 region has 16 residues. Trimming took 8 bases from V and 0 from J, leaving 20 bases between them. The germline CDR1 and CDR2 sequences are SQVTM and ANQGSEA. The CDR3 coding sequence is TGCAGCCACTTCGATTCGGGGGGATTCTCTGGAAACACCATATATTTT. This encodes CSHFDSGGFSGNTIYF.

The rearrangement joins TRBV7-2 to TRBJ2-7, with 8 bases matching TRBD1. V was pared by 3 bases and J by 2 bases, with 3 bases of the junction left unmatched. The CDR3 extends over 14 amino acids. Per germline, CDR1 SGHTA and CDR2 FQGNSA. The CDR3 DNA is TGTGCCAGCAGCTTGGCGACAGGGGCCTACGAGCAGTACTTC. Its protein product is CASSLATGAYEQYF.

CDR3 DNA: TGTGCCAGCAGCTTGGTGGGCGCCGGCTCTGGGGCCAACGTCCTGACTTTC. Encoded protein: CASSLVGAGSGANVLTF. The chain is built from TRBV5-4 and TRBJ2-6; D is unresolved. The CDR3 is 17 amino acids. In germline, CDR1 is SGHNT, CDR2 YYREEE (reference sequence). Trimming stripped 0 bases from V and 0 bases from J, with 10 bases between.

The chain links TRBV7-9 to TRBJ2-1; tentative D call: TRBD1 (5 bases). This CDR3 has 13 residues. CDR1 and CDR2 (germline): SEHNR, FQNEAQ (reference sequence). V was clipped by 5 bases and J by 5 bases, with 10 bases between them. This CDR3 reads CASSRETDNEQFF. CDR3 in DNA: TGTGCCAGCAGCCGAGAGACAGACAATGAGCAGTTCTTC.

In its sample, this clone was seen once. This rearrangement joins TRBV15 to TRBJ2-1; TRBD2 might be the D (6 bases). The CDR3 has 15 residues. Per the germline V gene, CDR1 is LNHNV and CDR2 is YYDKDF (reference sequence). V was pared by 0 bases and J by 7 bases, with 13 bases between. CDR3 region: CATSRDSAGLNEQFF. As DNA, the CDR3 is TGTGCCACCAGCAGAGATTCGGCGGGGTTAAATGAGCAGTTCTTC.

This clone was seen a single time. The CDR3 coding sequence is TGTGCCAGCAGTGACTCGCGGCTCGGCGGATATGGCTACACCTTC. Its translation is CASSDSRLGGYGYTF. The chain couples TRBV2 to TRBJ1-2; no definite D call. Trimming took 3 bases from V and 5 from J, leaving 16 bases between them. Germline V CDR1 and CDR2: SNHLY, FYNNEI. CDR3 size: 15 residues.

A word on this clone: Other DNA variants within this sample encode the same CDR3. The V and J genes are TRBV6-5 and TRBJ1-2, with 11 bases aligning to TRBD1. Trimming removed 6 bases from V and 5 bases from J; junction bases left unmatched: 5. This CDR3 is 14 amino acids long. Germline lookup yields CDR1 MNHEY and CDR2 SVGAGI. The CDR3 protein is CASSRGQGAYGYTF. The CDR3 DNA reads TGTGCCAGCAGCCGCGGACAGGGGGCATATGGCTACACCTTC.

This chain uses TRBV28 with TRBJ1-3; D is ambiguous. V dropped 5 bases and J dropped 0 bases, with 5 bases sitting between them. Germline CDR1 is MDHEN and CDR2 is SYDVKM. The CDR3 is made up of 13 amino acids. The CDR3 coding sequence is TGTGCCAGCAGTAGCTCCTCTGGAAACACCATATATTTT. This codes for CASSSSSGNTIYF. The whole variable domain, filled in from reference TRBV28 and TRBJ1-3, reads DVKVTQSSRYLVKRTGEKVFLECVQDMDHENMFWYRQDPGLGLRLIYFSYDVKMKEKGDIPEGYSVSREKKERFSLILESASTNQTSMYLCASSSSSGNTIYFGEGSWLTVV.

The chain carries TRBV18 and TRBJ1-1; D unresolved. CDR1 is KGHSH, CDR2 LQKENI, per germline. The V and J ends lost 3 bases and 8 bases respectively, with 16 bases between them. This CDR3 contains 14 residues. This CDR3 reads CASSPLEGESEAFF. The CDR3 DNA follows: TGTGCCAGCTCACCCCTTGAGGGAGAATCGGAAGCTTTCTTT.

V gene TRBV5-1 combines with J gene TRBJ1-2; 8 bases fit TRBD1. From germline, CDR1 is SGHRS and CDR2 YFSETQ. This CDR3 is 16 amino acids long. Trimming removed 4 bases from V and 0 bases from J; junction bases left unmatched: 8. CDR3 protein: CASSPDRAYTNYGYTF. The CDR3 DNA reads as TGCGCCAGCAGCCCGGACAGGGCTTATACTAACTATGGCTACACCTTC.

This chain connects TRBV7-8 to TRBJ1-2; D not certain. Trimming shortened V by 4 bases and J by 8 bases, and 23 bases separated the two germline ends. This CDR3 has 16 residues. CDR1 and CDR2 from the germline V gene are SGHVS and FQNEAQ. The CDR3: CASSSSPIGRVEGYTF. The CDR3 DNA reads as TGTGCCAGCAGCTCTAGCCCTATAGGACGGGTGGAAGGCTACACCTTC.

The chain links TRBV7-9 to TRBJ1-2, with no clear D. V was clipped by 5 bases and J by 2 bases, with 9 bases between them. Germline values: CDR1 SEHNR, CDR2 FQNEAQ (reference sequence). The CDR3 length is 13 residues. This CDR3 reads CASSLTKNYGYTF. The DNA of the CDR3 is TGTGCCAGCAGCCTTACAAAGAACTATGGCTACACCTTC.